The 5 T cell receptor beta chains listed next were all sequenced from one sample in a study of shared clonotypes between healthy human individuals. Sequencing used immunoSEQ multiplex PCR; TCRdb keeps in-frame clones, though not all of them. The sample carries about 690,000 clones, less than 95% recorded once. The sample taken for sequencing was memory CD8+ T cells from PBMCs. Subset reported: CD45RO+ cells pooled with CCR7-negative TemRA cells. All receptors derive from a man between 18 and 29 years old in good health. Some clones in this sample may be carry-over from other donors' samples.

This clone was picked up a small number of times. The rearrangement links TRBV28 to TRBJ1-1; 9 bases are a match to TRBD1. The CDR3 length is 14 residues. J lost 6 bases, V lost 2 bases, and 4 bases had no gene match. CDR1 and CDR2 (germline): MDHEN, SYDVKM. CDR3 residues: CASSLNRGHAEAFF. CDR3 coding DNA: TGTGCCAGCAGTTTAAACAGGGGGCATGCTGAAGCTTTCTTT.

As regards this clone: Other nucleotide sequences in the sample specify the same CDR3. This sequence joins TRBV9 and TRBJ1-5, with TRBD1 matching over 9 bases. The CDR3 runs to 15 residues. Per germline, CDR1 SGDLS and CDR2 YYNGEE. V lost 0 bases and J lost 7; bases outside the gene matches: 5. DNA of the CDR3: TGTGCCAGCAGCGTAGGGACAGGGGCTGGACAGCCCCAGCATTTT. Amino acid sequence: CASSVGTGAGQPQHF. Based on the CDR3 plus reference TRBV9 and TRBJ1-5, the full variable domain is DSGVTQTPKHLITATGQRVTLRCSPRSGDLSVYWYQQSLDQGLQFLIQYYNGEERAKGNILERFSAQQFPDLHSELNLSSLELGDSALYFCASSVGTGAGQPQHFGDGTRLSIL.

The rearrangement links TRBV6-5 to TRBJ2-7; D is unresolved. CDR3 length: 14 amino acids. The germline CDR1 and CDR2 sequences are MNHEY and SVGAGI. Trimming shortened V by 4 bases and J by 0 bases, and 10 bases separated the two germline ends. CDR3 in amino acids: CASSLDVSSYEQYF. CDR3 nucleotides: TGTGCCAGCAGTTTAGACGTTAGCTCCTACGAGCAGTACTTC.

The chain combines TRBV4-2 with TRBJ2-1; D is undetermined. Deletions cut 3 bases from V and 5 bases from J, with 14 bases between. From germline, CDR1 is LGHNA and CDR2 YNFKEQ. This CDR3 contains 15 residues. The CDR3 is CASSQDPNPNNEQFF. The CDR3 DNA sequence: TGTGCCAGCAGCCAGGACCCGAATCCCAACAATGAGCAGTTCTTC.

The chain links TRBV15 to TRBJ2-7; 10 nucleotides line up with TRBD2. CDR3 size: 17 residues. The trim removed 8 bases at V and 1 base at J, leaving 14 bases unmatched. CDR1 and CDR2 from the germline V gene are LNHNV and YYDKDF (reference sequence). The CDR3 DNA reads as TGTGCCACCGGAGGGGGGCCACAGCGGGAGGGGTCCTACGAGCAGTACTTC. Translation: CATGGGPQREGSYEQYF.